What follows are 30 T cell receptor beta chains derived from one specimen sequenced in a study of T cells in Graves' hyperthyroidism and ophthalmopathy. TCR beta CDR3 region amplification was performed from RNA transcripts. TCR CDR3 regions were first amplified by RT-PCR with HTBI primers. TCRdb analysed the multiplex PCR reads with MiXCR anew, one entry per CDR3 protein. The table includes about 320,000 distinct CDR3 sequences, 16% detected once. The sample taken for sequencing was blood. Receptors originate from a young man with Graves' hyperthyroidism.

This clonotype was counted at least ten times. CDR3 coding DNA: TGTGCCTGGAGTCCGCCCCGGACAGCTAGCTCCTACGAGCAGTACTTC. Translation gives CAWSPPRTASSYEQYF. The chain is built from TRBV30 and TRBJ2-7, with D possibly TRBD1 on 6 matching bases. The germline V and J ends were trimmed by 2 bases and 0 bases, with 17 bases remaining between them. Germline CDR1 GTSNPN, CDR2 SVGIG (reference sequence). This CDR3 has 16 amino acids.

This clonotype has at least ten counts. The V gene is TRBV10-3, the J gene TRBJ2-1; D unresolved. V was shortened by 3 bases and J by 0 bases, with 6 bases between the two germline ends. The CDR3 is made up of 14 amino acids. Looked up from germline, CDR1 is ENHRY and CDR2 is SYGVKD. CDR3 in DNA: TGTGCCATCAGTGAACAGAGCTCCTACAATGAGCAGTTCTTC. Protein sequence: CAISEQSSYNEQFF.

This clonotype was counted many times. The gene calls are TRBV12-3 or TRBV12-4 and TRBJ2-2; D is perhaps TRBD2 (5 bases). The CDR3 is 13 residues long. V gave up 7 bases and J gave up 6 bases, with 12 bases separating them. The CDR3 region is CASNLEGAGELFF. CDR3 sequence (DNA): TGTGCCAGCAATCTCGAGGGCGCCGGGGAGCTGTTTTTT.

The chain carries TRBV24-1 and TRBJ1-2; D might be TRBD1 (5 bases). Germline CDR1 is KGHDR and CDR2 is SFDVKD. The CDR3 runs to 13 residues. With 10 bases removed from V and 4 bases from J, the gap between germline ends came to 15 bases. CDR3 protein: CATSGAGFYGYTF. CDR3 nucleotide sequence: TGTGCCACATCCGGGGCAGGGTTCTATGGCTACACCTTC.

At least ten counts were recorded for this clonotype. The genes are TRBV20-1 and TRBJ2-7; possible D gene TRBD2, 5 bases. The germline V and J ends were trimmed by 0 bases and 1 base, with 7 bases remaining between them. There are 13 residues in the CDR3. Germline lookup yields CDR1 DFQATT and CDR2 SNEGSKA (reference sequence). The CDR3 DNA reads TGCAGTGCTAGAGATTCGGGGTCCTACGAGCAGTACTTC. This encodes CSARDSGSYEQYF.

This clonotype was counted between two and nine times. V gene TRBV11-2 combines with J gene TRBJ2-2; D unresolved. V lost 4 bases to trimming and J lost 4 bases, with 22 bases between them. The CDR3 consists of 18 residues. CDR1 and CDR2 from the germline V gene are SGHAT and FQNNGV. CDR3 nucleotides: TGTGCCAGCAGCTCTATACGACATATCCCGTACTTCACCGGGGAGCTGTTTTTT. Translating gives CASSSIRHIPYFTGELFF.

This clonotype showed up many times. The chain couples TRBV7-3 to TRBJ2-1, with 13 positions matching TRBD2. CDR3 length equals 15 residues. J gave up 5 bases and V 3 bases, and 1 base lay outside the gene matches. Germline CDR1 and CDR2: SGHTA and FQGTGA. The CDR3 sequence is CASSFGLAGDNEQFF. CDR3 sequence (DNA): TGTGCCAGCAGCTTTGGACTAGCGGGAGACAATGAGCAGTTCTTC.

The CDR3 region is CASSHDSTGTESTDTQYF. In DNA form, the CDR3 reads TGTGCCAGCAGCCACGACTCTACCGGGACAGAAAGCACAGATACGCAGTATTTT. V and J are TRBV13 and TRBJ2-3; 7 positions match TRBD1. CDR1 is PRHDT, CDR2 FYEKMQ, per germline (reference sequence). CDR3 length equals 18 residues. V dropped 5 bases and J dropped 0; count of bases not matched to a gene: 14.

This clonotype has at least ten counts. J is TRBJ1-1 and V is TRBV5-1; D is undetermined. This CDR3 contains 12 residues. Germline CDR1 SGHRS, CDR2 YFSETQ. The ends were cut back, 4 bases at V and 3 bases at J, with 7 bases in the middle. CDR3: CASSPDDTEAFF. In nucleotides, the CDR3 is TGCGCCAGCAGCCCGGACGACACTGAAGCTTTCTTT. Full variable domain (missing parts from reference TRBV5-1 and TRBJ1-1): KAGVTQTPRYLIKTRGQQVTLSCSPISGHRSVSWYQQTPGQGLQFLFEYFSETQRNKGNFPGRFSGRQFSNSRSEMNVSTLELGDSALYLCASSPDDTEAFFGQGTRLTVV.

This clonotype was counted many times. The chain is built from TRBV3-1 and TRBJ1-1; D unresolved. Germline V CDR1 and CDR2: LGHDT, YNNKEL (reference sequence). CDR3 length: 12 residues. Trimming took 6 bases from V and 6 from J, leaving 11 bases between them. The CDR3, as DNA: TGTGCCAGCAGTTTAGGTACGGCTGAAGCTTTCTTT. Translation gives CASSLGTAEAFF.

This clonotype was recorded a few times. This may be a read error: a much more frequent sequence differs by one nucleotide. This rearrangement joins TRBV12-3 or TRBV12-4 to TRBJ2-7; the match to TRBD1 covers 7 bases. V lost 3 bases and J lost 9; bases outside the gene matches: 11. This CDR3 contains 14 residues. The CDR3 spells CASSFLDRPGSQYF. The CDR3 DNA reads as TGTGCCAGCAGTTTTTTGGACAGGCCAGGGTCGCAGTACTTC.

This clonotype was seen many times. The chain combines TRBV20-1 with TRBJ2-7, with D unclear. Germline assignment: CDR1 DFQATT and CDR2 SNEGSKA (reference sequence). V was pared by 3 bases and J by 2 bases, with 23 bases between. The CDR3 has 17 residues. The CDR3 loop reads CSASALGGYGMAYEQYF. The CDR3 DNA reads as TGCAGTGCTAGCGCCCTAGGTGGTTACGGTATGGCCTACGAGCAGTACTTC.

This clonotype was seen repeatedly, ten times or more. The genes are TRBV18 and TRBJ2-1, with D perhaps given as TRBD1 or TRBD2 (5 bases each). With 2 bases removed from V and 5 bases from J, the gap between germline ends came to 10 bases. Germline assignment: CDR1 KGHSH and CDR2 LQKENI. The CDR3 loop spans 14 amino acids. In DNA, the CDR3 is TGTGCCAGCTCACCAGGTCGGGGCCACAATGAGCAGTTCTTC. Translating gives CASSPGRGHNEQFF.

This clonotype came up many times. This rearrangement joins TRBV27 to TRBJ2-1, with TRBD2 matching 11 bases. V trimming: 7 bases; J trimming: 7 bases; junction bases outside the gene matches: 6. This CDR3 has 14 amino acids. CDR1 and CDR2 (germline): MNHEY, SMNVEV (reference sequence). CDR3 in DNA: TGTGCCAGCACTGTAGCGGGAGGGAGTAATGAGCAGTTCTTC. Its protein is CASTVAGGSNEQFF.

The sample holds many counts of this clonotype. The genes are TRBV7-8 and TRBJ2-7; no reliable D call. CDR1 is SGHVS and CDR2 is FQNEAQ in the germline V gene. V was shortened by 5 bases and J by 6 bases, with 8 bases between the two germline ends. CDR3 length: 11 amino acids. The CDR3 sequence: CASSPAREQYF. In DNA, the CDR3 is TGTGCCAGCAGCCCAGCCCGCGAGCAGTACTTC.

This clonotype was detected many times. The chain recombines TRBV24-1 with TRBJ2-3; D gene uncertain. This CDR3 is 15 amino acids long. CDR1 is KGHDR and CDR2 is SFDVKD in the germline V gene. Trimming left V 1 base short and J 2 bases short, with 9 bases between. The chain's CDR3 is CATSDFDGFTDTQYF. For the CDR3, the DNA is TGTGCCACCAGTGATTTCGACGGATTCACAGATACGCAGTATTTT.

This chain links TRBV12-5 with TRBJ2-7; TRBD2 aligns across 7 bases. CDR3 length: 20 residues. The germline V gene encodes CDR1 LGHNT and CDR2 FRNRAP. The J segment lost 2 bases and the V segment lost 5 bases, leaving 24 bases of the junction unmatched. The CDR3 DNA sequence: TGTGCTAGTGGTACCAACAGAGCGGGAACTACGATGGGAACTACCTACGAGCAGTACTTC. Protein sequence: CASGTNRAGTTMGTTYEQYF.

In this sample, this clonotype turned up many times. The chain has TRBV7-3 and TRBJ2-7; D gene uncertain. The CDR3 loop spans 14 amino acids. The germline V and J ends were trimmed by 5 bases and 6 bases, with 17 bases remaining between them. Per germline, CDR1 SGHTA and CDR2 FQGTGA. CDR3 loop: CASSASTGLREQYF. The CDR3, as DNA: TGTGCCAGCAGCGCCTCGACTGGTCTACGCGAGCAGTACTTC.

The chain is built from TRBV30 and TRBJ1-2, with D uncertain. V was clipped by 5 bases and J by 2 bases, with 9 bases between them. This CDR3 comprises 12 residues. The V gene's germline CDR1 is GTSNPN and CDR2 SVGIG (reference sequence). The chain's CDR3 is CAWAQTNYGYTF. CDR3 bases: TGTGCCTGGGCACAGACGAACTATGGCTACACCTTC. The full variable domain, with the rest looked up from reference TRBV30 and TRBJ1-2, is SQTIHQWPATLVQPVGSPLSLECTVEGTSNPNLYWYRQAAGRGLQLLFYSVGIGQISSEVPQNLSASRPQDRQFILSSKKLLLSDSGFYLCAWAQTNYGYTFGSGTRLTVV.

This clonotype showed up many times. V is TRBV7-8 and J is TRBJ2-1, with 11 bases lining up with TRBD2. The V gene end was trimmed by 2 bases and the J gene end by 7 bases; junction bases not matched to a gene: 7. This CDR3 contains 16 residues. From germline, CDR1 is SGHVS and CDR2 FQNEAQ. The CDR3 sequence is CASSLSTSGNLNEQFF. The DNA of the CDR3 is TGTGCCAGCAGCTTATCGACTAGCGGGAATCTAAATGAGCAGTTCTTC.

CDR3 bases: TGCGCCAGCAGCAGTTACACGGGTTCTAGCACAGATACGCAGTATTTT. Amino acid sequence: CASSSYTGSSTDTQYF. V is TRBV5-1 and J is TRBJ2-3; no clear D. Germline CDR1 reads SGHRS; CDR2 reads YFSETQ. Trimming shortened V by 4 bases and J by 0 bases, and 15 bases separated the two germline ends. This CDR3 is built from 16 residues.

This clonotype came up many times. The chain is built from TRBV2 and TRBJ2-4; D not certain. The germline CDR1 and CDR2 sequences are SNHLY and FYNNEI. The V and J ends lost 2 bases and 0 bases respectively, with 8 bases between them. The CDR3 spans 15 residues. The CDR3 DNA reads as TGTGCCAGCAGTGAAAGGGAACTAGCCAAAAACATTCAGTACTTC. Protein: CASSERELAKNIQYF.

This clonotype was found a few times. J is TRBJ2-1 and V is TRBV5-4; maybe TRBD1 (6 bases). Germline V gives CDR1 SGHNT, CDR2 YYREEE (reference sequence). The CDR3 is made up of 15 amino acids. V was trimmed by 1 base and J by 7 bases, leaving 15 bases between them. The CDR3 DNA sequence: TGTGCCAGCAGCTTGCCCCCGCAGGGGCGGAATGAGCAGTTCTTC. Protein: CASSLPPQGRNEQFF.

This clonotype was found many times. This chain uses TRBV11-3 with TRBJ1-6; D is perhaps TRBD1 (5 bases). The V end was cut by 5 bases, the J end by 5 bases, with 7 bases between. Germline values: CDR1 SGHNT, CDR2 YENEEA. The CDR3 contains 13 residues. The CDR3 DNA reads TGTGCCAGCAGCGTACAGGATAATTCACCCCTCCACTTT. It codes for CASSVQDNSPLHF.

This clonotype was counted a few times. The chain has TRBV18 and TRBJ2-7; D is unclear. V lost 3 bases, J lost 5 bases, and 11 bases lay in between. Germline V lookup: CDR1 KGHSH, CDR2 LQKENI. CDR3 length: 13 amino acids. The CDR3 loop is CASSPSILHEQYF. In DNA, the CDR3 is TGTGCCAGCTCACCGTCTATTCTCCACGAGCAGTACTTC. The full variable domain, with the rest looked up from reference TRBV18 and TRBJ2-7, is NAGVMQNPRHLVRRRGQEARLRCSPMKGHSHVYWYRQLPEEGLKFMVYLQKENIIDESGMPKERFSAEFPKEGPSILRIQQVVRGDSAAYFCASSPSILHEQYFGPGTRLTVT.

The chain carries TRBV27 and TRBJ2-1, with 11 bases fitting TRBD2. Germline loops: CDR1 MNHEY, CDR2 SMNVEV (reference sequence). After removal of 6 bases from V and 10 bases from J, the junction contained 23 bases not matched to a gene. The CDR3 spans 19 residues. CDR3 coding DNA: TGTGCCAGCAGCGCCGACAGGGGGTTAGCGGGAGGGCCGGTAGAAGAGCAGTTCTTC. Protein sequence: CASSADRGLAGGPVEEQFF.

This clonotype has a count of ten or more. The J gene is TRBJ2-5, the V gene TRBV10-3; possible D gene TRBD2, 6 bases. From germline, CDR1 is ENHRY and CDR2 SYGVKD. The V gene lost 3 bases and the J gene lost 7 bases, with 18 bases spanning the gap. The CDR3 length is 15 residues. CDR3 nucleotides: TGTGCCATCAGTGAAGTAGTGGCAGGGCGGGGGACCCAGTACTTC. This gives the protein CAISEVVAGRGTQYF.

This clonotype was found many times. The chain links TRBV19 to TRBJ2-2, with D perhaps assigned TRBD1 or TRBD2 (6 bases each). Germline CDR1 reads LNHDA; CDR2 reads SQIVND (reference sequence). The CDR3 has 15 amino acids. V was cut by 11 bases and J by 2 bases, with 18 bases left in between. The CDR3 loop is CACLPGGGNTGELFF. DNA of the CDR3: TGTGCCTGCCTCCCCGGGGGCGGTAACACCGGGGAGCTGTTTTTT.

This clonotype turned up a few times. The chain couples TRBV14 to TRBJ1-6; possible D gene TRBD1, 6 bases. This CDR3 contains 15 residues. Trimming removed 3 bases at V and 4 bases at J, with 10 bases between. CDR1 SGHDN and CDR2 FVKESK come from the germline V gene. The CDR3 region is CASSQDRIYNSPLHF. CDR3 coding DNA: TGTGCCAGCAGCCAGGACAGAATATATAATTCACCCCTCCACTTT.

This rearrangement joins TRBV19 to TRBJ2-3; 10 bases map to TRBD2. This CDR3 is 17 amino acids long. The V gene's germline CDR1 is LNHDA and CDR2 SQIVND (reference sequence). V lost 5 bases and J lost 0; bases outside the gene matches: 8. The DNA for the CDR3 is TGTGCCAGTAGTCCCGGACTAGCGGTAACTAGCACAGATACGCAGTATTTT. As protein: CASSPGLAVTSTDTQYF.